These 9 T cell receptor beta chains share one sample of origin, sequenced in a study of shared clonotypes between healthy human individuals. Produced via immunoSEQ multiplex PCR; TCRdb's table is partial and in-frame only. Seen here are about 530,000 clones, roughly 79% observed once, and the top ten hold 9.5% to 15%. Sequenced input: PBMCs. The receptors derive from a middle-aged woman in good health. Some clones in this sample may be carry-over from other donors' samples.

This rearrangement joins TRBV4-1 to TRBJ1-2; maybe TRBD1 (6 bases). CDR3 length equals 17 residues. V lost 4 bases and J lost 3, with 21 bases in between. Germline V gene lookup returns CDR1 MGHRA and CDR2 YSYEKL. In DNA form, the CDR3 reads TGCGCCAGCAGCCCCCGGGGGGGCTTACCAGGTGACTATGGCTACACCTTC. Protein product: CASSPRGGLPGDYGYTF.

As DNA, the CDR3 is TGTGCCAGCAGTGACCAGCGGGAGATTACCGGGGAGCTGTTTTTT. This translates into CASSDQREITGELFF. This rearrangement joins TRBV2 to TRBJ2-2; 8 bases align to TRBD2. This CDR3 comprises 15 residues. In germline, CDR1 is SNHLY, CDR2 FYNNEI. The V gene end was trimmed by 3 bases and the J gene end by 5 bases; junction bases not matched to a gene: 5.

The chain carries TRBV5-1 and TRBJ2-1; 12 nucleotides agree with TRBD2. J lost 6 bases, V lost 4 bases, and 8 bases had no gene match. The CDR3 loop spans 16 amino acids. CDR1 SGHRS and CDR2 YFSETQ come from the germline V gene. CDR3 sequence (DNA): TGCGCCAGCAGCCCCCTCGGACTAGCGGGGCTCAATGAGCAGTTCTTC. It codes for CASSPLGLAGLNEQFF.

The chain joins TRBV2 to TRBJ2-1; tentative D call: TRBD1 (5 bases). Germline V gene sequence: CDR1 SNHLY, CDR2 FYNNEI. With 2 bases removed from V and 4 bases from J, the gap between germline ends came to 9 bases. The CDR3 runs to 14 residues. The DNA for the CDR3 is TGTGCCAGCAGTGAAACTGACAGTTACAATGAGCAGTTCTTC. It specifies CASSETDSYNEQFF.

CDR3 protein: CATSRDGQKLFF. CDR3 sequence (DNA): TGTGCCACCAGCAGGGACGGACAAAAACTGTTTTTT. This chain links TRBV15 with TRBJ1-4; no clear D. This CDR3 has 12 amino acids. Trimming removed 3 bases from V and 9 bases from J, with 8 bases in between. The germline V gene has CDR1 LNHNV and CDR2 YYDKDF (reference sequence).

The chain combines TRBV30 with TRBJ1-1; a possible D gene is TRBD1 (5 bases). V lost 0 bases, J lost 4 bases, and 12 bases lay in between. Germline assignment: CDR1 GTSNPN and CDR2 SVGIG (reference sequence). The CDR3 is 14 residues long. The CDR3 loop reads CAWSVEGLITEAFF. The DNA of the CDR3 is TGTGCCTGGAGTGTAGAGGGGTTAATCACTGAAGCTTTCTTT.

The rearrangement joins TRBV19 to TRBJ1-3; D might be TRBD1 (6 bases). Trimming shortened V by 7 bases and J by 1 base, and 11 bases separated the two germline ends. This CDR3 is 14 amino acids long. Germline V gene data show CDR1 as LNHDA and CDR2 as SQIVND (reference sequence). The CDR3 reads CASTEGHSGNTIYF. Written as DNA, the CDR3 is TGTGCCAGTACCGAGGGACATTCTGGAAACACCATATATTTT.

J is TRBJ1-2 and V is TRBV7-8, with TRBD1 identical over 8 bases. V shed 0 bases, J shed 8 bases, and the junction held 5 bases outside the gene matches. CDR1 and CDR2 (germline): SGHVS, FQNEAQ. The CDR3 consists of 14 residues. DNA of the CDR3: TGTGCCAGCAGCTTAGCCCAGGGGGCCCGGGGCTACACCTTC. Its translation is CASSLAQGARGYTF.

This chain connects TRBV7-6 to TRBJ1-1, with 7 bases matching TRBD1. The CDR3 is 15 amino acids. Germline lookup yields CDR1 SGHVS and CDR2 FNYEAQ. V dropped 4 bases and J dropped 4; count of bases not matched to a gene: 9. The CDR3 bases are TGTGCCAGCAGCTCAACACAGGGGAGTCGCACTGAAGCTTTCTTT. Protein: CASSSTQGSRTEAFF.